This is a list of T cell receptor beta chains from one sample in a study of CD8 T cells in Susac syndrome. TCRdb re-called the immunoSEQ multiplex PCR reads through MiXCR, storing one row per CDR3 protein. Altogether a few hundred thousand distinct CDR3 sequences are present, approximately 85% being singletons, with the ten largest covering about 0.1%. The source material was CD8+ T cells from PBMCs. The receptors shown here come from a human donor with multiple sclerosis. Both conserved end residues are part of each CDR3. The D gene is left open where the match is weak. Not every row has a clone size; where given, it reads once, few, many or a size class.

TRBJ2-1,TRBD2,NA,TRBV4-1,TGCGCCAGCAGCCAAGTGACTAGCGGCAGCTCCTACAATGAGCAGTTCTTC,CASSQVTSGSSYNEQFF
TRBJ1-1,NA,NA,TRBV29-1,TGCAGCGTTGGTCCTCGGTGGGGCAGTTCGGAGACTGAAGCTTTCTTT,CSVGPRWGSSETEAFF
TRBJ1-6,NA,NA,TRBV28,TGTGCCAGCAGACCGGGACGGGTGAATTCACCCCTCCACTTT,CASRPGRVNSPLHF
TRBJ1-1,NA,NA,TRBV5-4,TGTGCCAGCAGCTTTCCAGGGAGTTTTAACACTGAAGCTTTCTTT,CASSFPGSFNTEAFF
TRBJ1-5,NA,NA,TRBV19,TGTGCCAGTAGTTCCTTGGAAGGTCAGCCCCAGCATTTT,CASSSLEGQPQHF
TRBJ2-7,TRBD1,NA,TRBV5-1,TGCGCCAGCAGCCTCCCCGGGACAGCTTCCTACGAGCAGTACTTC,CASSLPGTASYEQYF
TRBJ2-1,NA,NA,TRBV12-3/TRBV12-4,TGTGCCAGCAGTCCACTCCGCAATGAGCAGTTCTTC,CASSPLRNEQFF
TRBJ2-1,NA,once,TRBV4-1,TGCGCCAGCAGCCAAGATCTTCCCCGCAAGGAAGAGCAGTTCTTC,CASSQDLPRKEEQFF
TRBJ2-7,TRBD1,NA,TRBV6-5,TGTGCCAGCAGGGGACAGGGCTACGAGCAGTACTTC,CASRGQGYEQYF
TRBJ2-5,NA,NA,TRBV12-3/TRBV12-4,TGTGCCAGCACCCAGGACAACCCCCAGGAGACCCAGTACTTC,CASTQDNPQETQYF
TRBJ1-2,NA,NA,TRBV5-5,TGTGCCAGCAGCTTGGCCAAGGGTCAGGGGAACGGCTACACCTTC,CASSLAKGQGNGYTF
TRBJ2-7,NA,NA,TRBV7-9,TGTGCCAGCAGCTCCCCCCTCAAGGGCCTCGAGCAGTACTTC,CASSSPLKGLEQYF
TRBJ2-7,NA,few,TRBV19,TGTGCCAGTAGTCACGGGGACCATTACGAGCAGTACTTC,CASSHGDHYEQYF
TRBJ1-1,NA,NA,TRBV6-1,TGTGCCAGCAGTCCCCTTGGGGAATCTATAGACACTGAAGCTTTCTTT,CASSPLGESIDTEAFF
TRBJ1-6,NA,NA,TRBV9,TGTGCCAGCAGCGTTGAGGGCAGGGCCTCACCCCTCCACTTT,CASSVEGRASPLHF
TRBJ2-1,TRBD2,once,TRBV20-1,TGCAGTGCTAGGGGGCGGGAGGAATACAATGAGCAGTTCTTC,CSARGREEYNEQFF
TRBJ1-3,NA,NA,TRBV29-1,TGCAGCGGAGGGGTATCTGGAAACACCATATATTTT,CSGGVSGNTIYF
TRBJ1-4,TRBD1,once,TRBV7-9,TGTGCCAGCAGCTTGGCAGGGGGCTATGAAAAACTGTTTTTT,CASSLAGGYEKLFF
TRBJ2-7,NA,once,TRBV7-9,TGTGCCAGCAGCTTACCCCTCGGTAGCGAGCAGTACTTC,CASSLPLGSEQYF
TRBJ1-1,NA,NA,TRBV5-1,TGCGCCAGCAGACCCCGGGACGGAGCTTACACTGAAGCTTTCTTT,CASRPRDGAYTEAFF
TRBJ1-3,NA,NA,TRBV27,TGTGCCAGCAGTTCAGTTACCGGAAACACCATATATTTT,CASSSVTGNTIYF
TRBJ1-1,NA,NA,TRBV7-8,TGTGCCAGCAGCTTGGTTGCCGGGACGGTAGACACTGAAGCTTTCTTT,CASSLVAGTVDTEAFF
TRBJ2-5,NA,NA,TRBV27,TGTGCCAGCAGCCCCTTTCAGGAATCAGAGACCCAGTACTTC,CASSPFQESETQYF
TRBJ1-1,NA,NA,TRBV27,TGTGCCAGCAGTTTCAACGGCATGAACACTGAAGCTTTCTTT,CASSFNGMNTEAFF
TRBJ2-1,TRBD1,NA,TRBV9,TGTGCCAGCACCCCTACAGGGGGCGGGCAGTTCTTC,CASTPTGGGQFF
TRBJ1-1,NA,NA,TRBV19,TGTGCCAGTAAACCATTTCTGAACACTGAAGCTTTCTTT,CASKPFLNTEAFF
TRBJ2-7,NA,NA,TRBV5-6,TGTGCCAGCAGCTTGGACGCGGGTTCCTACGAGCAGTACTTC,CASSLDAGSYEQYF
TRBJ2-1,NA,NA,TRBV19,TGTGCCAGTAGTATAGTGGGGAACAATGAGCAGTTCTTC,CASSIVGNNEQFF
TRBJ2-6,TRBD1,once,TRBV6-1,TGTGCCAGCAGTACAGGACAGGGGGGACTCTCTGGGGCCAACGTCCTGACTTTC,CASSTGQGGLSGANVLTF
TRBJ2-7,NA,NA,TRBV14,TGTGCCAGCAGCCAAACAGGGTGGGAGCAGTACTTC,CASSQTGWEQYF
TRBJ2-1,TRBD2,NA,TRBV9,TGTGCCAGCAGCGACCAGCGGGAGGACCTGAACAATGAGCAGTTCTTC,CASSDQREDLNNEQFF
TRBJ2-7,TRBD1,NA,TRBV20-1,TGCAGTGCTAGAGAGAAGGGACAGGGGACAGGCTACGAGCAGTACTTC,CSAREKGQGTGYEQYF
TRBJ2-1,TRBD1,NA,TRBV5-1,TGCGCCAGCCACTTAGGGACAGCCACCTTACAGGAGCAGTTCTTC,CASHLGTATLQEQFF
TRBJ1-1,TRBD1,NA,TRBV11-2,TGTGCCAGCACCCCCTCATTACTAACAGGGGTGAACACTGAAGCTTTCTTT,CASTPSLLTGVNTEAFF
TRBJ1-5,TRBD1,NA,TRBV4-1,TGCGCCAGCAGCCAAGACGGACAGGGAGGATCCAATCAGCCCCAGCATTTT,CASSQDGQGGSNQPQHF
TRBJ2-7,TRBD1,NA,TRBV5-4,TGTGCCAGCAGTGGTTCGGGGACAGGCCCCATCTACGAGCAGTACTTC,CASSGSGTGPIYEQYF
TRBJ1-1,NA,once,TRBV29-1,TGCAGCGTTGAGGTTCCCACTGAAGCTTTCTTT,CSVEVPTEAFF
TRBJ2-3,NA,NA,TRBV4-2,TGTGCCAGCAGCCAAGATCGTGGGCGGGAAATTTGGGATACGCAGTATTTT,CASSQDRGREIWDTQYF
TRBJ2-1,NA,NA,TRBV5-4,TGTGCCAGCAGCGGGGATCGAGCACAGTACAATGAGCAGTTCTTC,CASSGDRAQYNEQFF
TRBJ2-1,NA,once,TRBV10-2,TGCGCCAGCAGTTTGGGTTCCCGAAATGAGCAGTTCTTC,CASSLGSRNEQFF
TRBJ2-1,NA,few,TRBV7-6,TGTGCCAGCAGCCAACTAGAAAGCTCCTACAATGAGCAGTTCTTC,CASSQLESSYNEQFF